A single sample gave rise to the 20 T cell receptor beta chains below, sequenced in a study of T cells in Graves' hyperthyroidism and ophthalmopathy. RNA transcripts yielded amplified TCR beta CDR3 regions. The TCR CDR3 was amplified in a first-round RT-PCR using the HTBI primer set. TCRdb independently ran MiXCR on the multiplex PCR reads; one entry per CDR3 protein. The data show about 360,000 distinct CDR3 sequences, with approximately 13% seen just once and less than 25% held by the top ten. The material sequenced was blood. The origin of the receptors is a man under 40 with Graves' hyperthyroidism that later progressed to Graves' ophthalmopathy.

The rearrangement joins TRBV6-2 or TRBV6-3 to TRBJ1-6, with D maybe TRBD1 (5 bases). Germline CDR1 and CDR2: MNHEY and SVGEGT. The CDR3 covers 15 residues. V was clipped by 0 bases and J by 7 bases, with 10 bases between them. The CDR3 nucleotides are TGTGCCAGCAGTTACTCGGGACGGACAAATTCACCCCTCCACTTT. It is translated as CASSYSGRTNSPLHF.

This clonotype was detected a few times. The rearrangement joins TRBV30 to TRBJ2-1; maybe TRBD2 (7 bases). The V gene lost 0 bases and the J gene lost 10 bases, with 13 bases spanning the gap. The CDR3 extends over 13 amino acids. Germline-derived CDR1 and CDR2 are GTSNPN and SVGIG (reference sequence). CDR3 region: CAWSVGGPREQFF. CDR3 DNA sequence: TGTGCCTGGAGTGTGGGGGGGCCCAGGGAGCAGTTCTTC.

In regard to this clonotype: The missing conserved phenylalanine or tryptophan at the end of this CDR3 makes a read error likely. The limits of the CDR3 on the DNA are not certain, so only TCRdb's listed CDR3 is given. The chain joins TRBV12-3 or TRBV12-4 to TRBJ1-1. Including both end residues, the CDR3 is 13 amino acids long. Here the CDR3 reads CASSLTSNTEASV.

This clonotype appeared many times. This sequence joins TRBV12-3 or TRBV12-4 and TRBJ1-5; a possible D gene is TRBD1 (6 bases). The germline V and J ends were trimmed by 7 bases and 9 bases, with 13 bases remaining between them. The length of the CDR3 is 12 residues. The CDR3 sequence is CASTDGGRPQHF. The CDR3 nucleotides read TGTGCCAGCACCGACGGGGGGCGGCCCCAGCATTTT.

There are many counts of this clonotype. The chain carries TRBV28 and TRBJ2-3, with D tentatively TRBD2 (6 bases). V was cut by 6 bases and J by 5 bases, with 24 bases left in between. Germline V gives CDR1 MDHEN, CDR2 SYDVKM. The CDR3 extends over 17 amino acids. The DNA for the CDR3 is TGTGCCAGCAGCTACTCCTCGGGACTCGGTGCGAGAGATACGCAGTATTTT. Translating gives CASSYSSGLGARDTQYF.

This clonotype has ten or more counts. J is TRBJ2-7 and V is TRBV13; D remains unclear. CDR1 PRHDT and CDR2 FYEKMQ come from the germline V gene (reference sequence). V was pared by 10 bases and J by 4 bases, with 14 bases between. CDR3 length: 12 residues. The CDR3 coding sequence is TGTGCCACCTACGGACGCGGTTACGAGCAGTACTTC. Its protein is CATYGRGYEQYF.

This clonotype has ten or more counts. The rearrangement uses TRBV11-2 and TRBJ2-6; no clear D. V was trimmed by 1 base and J by 0 bases, leaving 7 bases between them. CDR1 is SGHAT, CDR2 FQNNGV, per germline. The CDR3 has 16 residues. The CDR3 DNA is TGTGCCAGCAGCTTAGTGAGCGTCTCTGGGGCCAACGTCCTGACTTTC. Amino acids: CASSLVSVSGANVLTF.

The V call is TRBV14, the J call TRBJ1-3, with no clear D. The CDR3 has 15 residues. Trimming stripped 1 base from V and 2 bases from J, with 9 bases between. Germline lookup yields CDR1 SGHDN and CDR2 FVKESK. CDR3 DNA: TGTGCCAGCAGCCAAGTGTCGCATGCTGGAAACACCATATATTTT. It yields the protein CASSQVSHAGNTIYF.

The chain links TRBV29-1 to TRBJ2-5, with D tentatively TRBD2 (5 bases). Germline lookup yields CDR1 SQVTM and CDR2 ANQGSEA. Trimming took 4 bases from V and 5 from J, leaving 17 bases between them. This CDR3 spans 14 amino acids. The CDR3 DNA reads TGCAGCGTTGTAGGGAGAGGACTTAGGGAGACCCAGTACTTC. This encodes CSVVGRGLRETQYF.

This clonotype was recorded many times. This chain uses TRBV27 with TRBJ2-2; the D gene is possibly TRBD1 (6 bases). Between the trimmed V and J ends, which lost 8 bases and 1 base, there was a span of 11 bases. The germline gives CDR1 MNHEY, CDR2 SMNVEV (reference sequence). There are 14 residues in the CDR3. CDR3 sequence (DNA): TGTGCCAGCTCCAAACAGGGGAACACCGGGGAGCTGTTTTTT. The encoded protein is CASSKQGNTGELFF.

This clonotype occurred many times. This rearrangement joins TRBV5-1 to TRBJ1-4; unclear D gene. This CDR3 is 15 amino acids long. The V gene's germline CDR1 is SGHRS and CDR2 YFSETQ. Between the trimmed V and J ends, which lost 0 bases and 0 bases, there was a span of 6 bases. The CDR3 spells CASSLGHATNEKLFF. CDR3 bases: TGCGCCAGCAGCTTGGGACACGCAACTAATGAAAAACTGTTTTTT.

This chain uses TRBV9 with TRBJ2-2; 9 positions match TRBD1. Germline-derived CDR1 and CDR2 are SGDLS and YYNGEE. The CDR3 length is 15 residues. After removal of 4 bases from V and 3 bases from J, the junction contained 4 bases not matched to a gene. CDR3 DNA: TGTGCCAGCAGCTGGACAGGGGATCACACCGGGGAGCTGTTTTTT. Translating gives CASSWTGDHTGELFF.

Remarks on this clonotype: At one of its ends the junction is not consistent with the germline gene, which may arise from a read error. The rearrangement joins TRBV12-3 or TRBV12-4 to TRBJ1-1; D unclear. The CDR3 consists of 12 residues. Written as DNA, the CDR3 is TGTGCCAGCAGTTTTAGCAACACTAAAGCTTTCTTT. It yields the protein CASSFSNTKAFF.

In this sample, this clonotype turned up a few times. The gene calls are TRBV7-9 and TRBJ2-3; 10 nucleotides agree with TRBD2. The V segment lost 6 bases and the J segment 5 bases; nucleotides outside the gene matches: 14. Germline CDR1 is SEHNR and CDR2 is FQNEAQ (reference sequence). The CDR3 extends over 17 amino acids. CDR3 amino acids: CASSPGGAGGHRDTQYF. Here the CDR3 DNA reads TGTGCCAGCAGTCCTGGAGGAGCGGGGGGGCATAGAGATACGCAGTATTTT.

This clonotype came up many times. The V call is TRBV2, the J call TRBJ2-7; 8 bases align to TRBD1. There are 15 residues in the CDR3. J lost 6 bases, V lost 6 bases, and 13 bases had no gene match. The V gene's germline CDR1 is SNHLY and CDR2 FYNNEI. The CDR3 DNA reads as TGTGCCAGCAGCGCCCCGGGACAGGCCCTAGGCGAGCAGTACTTC. This sequence encodes CASSAPGQALGEQYF.

Here the CDR3 reads CASSVDRGDGWVLETQYF. The CDR3 region has the DNA TGTGCCAGCAGCGTAGATCGGGGAGACGGATGGGTTTTAGAGACCCAGTACTTC. This sequence joins TRBV9 and TRBJ2-5; D is possibly TRBD2 (5 bases). CDR1 is SGDLS and CDR2 is YYNGEE in the germline V gene. Between the trimmed V and J ends, which lost 0 bases and 4 bases, there was a span of 22 bases. This CDR3 spans 18 amino acids. Full variable domain (rest looked up from reference TRBV9 and TRBJ2-5): DSGVTQTPKHLITATGQRVTLRCSPRSGDLSVYWYQQSLDQGLQFLIQYYNGEERAKGNILERFSAQQFPDLHSELNLSSLELGDSALYFCASSVDRGDGWVLETQYFGPGTRLLVL.

This clonotype has at least ten counts. The V and J genes are TRBV7-6 and TRBJ1-6; TRBD1 matches 9 bases. Trimming took 0 bases from V and 7 from J; bases not matched to a gene: 1. This CDR3 has 15 amino acids. CDR1 is SGHVS, CDR2 FNYEAQ, per germline. CDR3: CASSLAGQGNSPLHF. DNA of the CDR3: TGTGCCAGCAGCTTAGCAGGACAGGGGAATTCACCCCTCCACTTT.

J is TRBJ1-2 and V is TRBV12-3 or TRBV12-4; TRBD1 aligns across 7 bases. This CDR3 contains 14 residues. The junction had 13 bases not matched to a gene; V was cut back by 7 bases and J by 8 bases. CDR3 residues: CASNSHRGLGGYTF. CDR3 DNA: TGTGCCAGCAATTCCCACAGGGGATTAGGGGGCTACACCTTC.

The rearrangement joins TRBV4-2 to TRBJ2-5; 14 bases line up with TRBD2. This CDR3 has 16 amino acids. The germline V gene encodes CDR1 LGHNA and CDR2 YNFKEQ. Trimming at V came to 1 base and at J to 2 bases, leaving 0 bases not matched to a gene. The CDR3 DNA is TGTGCCAGCAGCCAAGGACTAGCGGGGGGGCAAGAGACCCAGTACTTC. The encoded protein is CASSQGLAGGQETQYF.

In regard to this clonotype: This may be a read error: a much more frequent sequence differs by one nucleotide. The chain has TRBV11-3 and TRBJ1-3; D not resolved. The CDR3 runs 15 residues. Germline-derived CDR1 and CDR2 are SGHNT and YENEEA. V was shortened by 1 base and J by 9 bases, with 16 bases between the two germline ends. This CDR3 reads CASSLGVTSSSTIYF. As DNA, the CDR3 is TGTGCCAGCAGCTTAGGGGTGACGTCAAGTAGCACCATATATTTT. The variable domain in full, completed from reference TRBV11-3 and TRBJ1-3, reads EAGVVQSPRYKIIEKKQPVAFWCNPISGHNTLYWYLQNLGQGPELLIRYENEEAVDDSQLPKDRFSAERLKGVDSTLKIQPAELGDSAVYLCASSLGVTSSSTIYFGEGSWLTVV.